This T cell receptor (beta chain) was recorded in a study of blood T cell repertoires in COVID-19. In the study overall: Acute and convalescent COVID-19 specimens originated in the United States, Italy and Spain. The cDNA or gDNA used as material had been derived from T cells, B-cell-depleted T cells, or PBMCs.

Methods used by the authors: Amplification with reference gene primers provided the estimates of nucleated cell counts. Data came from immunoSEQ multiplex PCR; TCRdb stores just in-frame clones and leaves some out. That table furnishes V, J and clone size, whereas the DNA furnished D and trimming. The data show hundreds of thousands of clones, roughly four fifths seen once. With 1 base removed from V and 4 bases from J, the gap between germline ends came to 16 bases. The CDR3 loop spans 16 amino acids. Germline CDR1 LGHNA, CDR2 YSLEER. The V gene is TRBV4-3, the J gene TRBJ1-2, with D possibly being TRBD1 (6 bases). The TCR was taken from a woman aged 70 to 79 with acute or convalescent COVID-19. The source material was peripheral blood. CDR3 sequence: CASSQGPAGESYGYTF. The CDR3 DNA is TGCGCCAGCAGCCAAGGCCCCGCAGGGGAATCCTATGGCTACACCTTC.